A single sample gave rise to the 14 T cell receptor beta chains below, sequenced in a study of blood T cell repertoires in COVID-19. TCRdb's copy holds only in-frame clones and misses some; the assay was immunoSEQ multiplex PCR. Seen here are fewer than 350,000 clones, more than 75% observed once, and the top ten hold 2% to 2.5%. Sequencing was carried out using PBMCs or T cells enriched from blood (not recorded which). Every receptor here comes from a woman aged 55-75 years in a cohort exposed to, infected with or recovered from COVID-19 (not recorded which).

The V and J genes are TRBV21-1 and TRBJ2-3; the table's D call, TRBD2, has no DNA check behind it. TRBV21-1 is classified as a pseudogene. This CDR3 contains 16 residues. In DNA form, the CDR3 reads TGTGCCAGCAGTCCCCAAGGCTCGACTAGCACAGATACGCAGTATTTT. Its protein product is CASSPQGSTSTDTQYF.

The chain couples TRBV5-5 to TRBJ1-1, with D maybe TRBD1 (5 bases). Germline V gene data show CDR1 as SGHKS and CDR2 as YYEKEE (reference sequence). CDR3 size: 15 residues. Trimming pared 0 bases from V and 3 bases from J, leaving 12 bases between. In nucleotides, the CDR3 is TGTGCCAGCAGCTTGGAAGGGGCCTTTGACACTGAAGCTTTCTTT. Protein product: CASSLEGAFDTEAFF. Combining the CDR3 with reference TRBV5-5 and TRBJ1-1 gives the whole variable domain DAGVTQSPTHLIKTRGQQVTLRCSPISGHKSVSWYQQVLGQGPQFIFQYYEKEERGRGNFPDRFSARQFPNYSSELNVNALLLGDSALYLCASSLEGAFDTEAFFGQGTRLTVV.

The gene calls are TRBV7-9 and TRBJ2-3, with 16 positions matching TRBD2. The CDR3 runs 17 residues. V gave up 5 bases and J gave up 3 bases; unmatched junction bases: 5. Germline CDR1 reads SEHNR; CDR2 reads FQNEAQ (reference sequence). The CDR3 loop reads CASSRGTSGRETDTQYF. The CDR3, as DNA: TGTGCCAGCAGCCGAGGGACTAGCGGGAGGGAAACAGATACGCAGTATTTT.

The chain joins TRBV30 to TRBJ2-1; D uncertain. The germline gives CDR1 GTSNPN, CDR2 SVGIG (reference sequence). The CDR3 covers 12 residues. The V gene lost 3 bases and the J gene lost 8 bases, with 11 bases spanning the gap. CDR3 bases: TGTGCCTGGAGGTCCCCTCCGGATGAGCAGTTCTTC. Encoded protein: CAWRSPPDEQFF.

The chain links TRBV10-2 to TRBJ2-5, with 9 bases lining up with TRBD2. Germline V gene sequence: CDR1 WSHSY, CDR2 SAAADI. CDR3 length equals 14 residues. J lost 5 bases, V lost 8 bases, and 9 bases had no gene match. CDR3 protein: CASSREGHRETQYF. CDR3 in DNA: TGCGCCAGCTCGCGGGAGGGCCATAGGGAGACCCAGTACTTC.

This chain joins TRBV10-2 and TRBJ2-2; TRBD2 is a possible D gene (5 bases). The germline CDR1 and CDR2 sequences are WSHSY and SAAADI. The ends were cut back, 8 bases at V and 6 bases at J, with 16 bases in the middle. The CDR3 sequence is 14 residues long. The CDR3 sequence is CASYSDKRPGELFF. In DNA form, the CDR3 reads TGCGCCAGCTATAGCGATAAAAGGCCCGGGGAGCTGTTTTTT.

A single count supports this clone. The CDR3 here is CASSRTSGRAEGANVLTF. DNA for the CDR3: TGTGCCAGCAGTCGGACTAGCGGGAGGGCGGAAGGGGCCAACGTCCTGACTTTC. The chain has TRBV7-2 and TRBJ2-6; 15 bases are a match to TRBD2. CDR3 length: 18 amino acids. The V segment lost 6 bases and the J segment 4 bases; nucleotides outside the gene matches: 7. CDR1 and CDR2 from the germline V gene are SGHTA and FQGNSA. The whole variable domain, filled in from reference TRBV7-2 and TRBJ2-6, reads GAGVSQSPSNKVTEKGKDVELRCDPISGHTALYWYRQSLGQGLEFLIYFQGNSAPDKSGLPSDRFSAERTGGSVSTLTIQRTQQEDSAVYLCASSRTSGRAEGANVLTFGAGSRLTVL.

The rearrangement joins TRBV28 to TRBJ1-6, with no clear D. In germline, CDR1 is MDHEN, CDR2 SYDVKM. The ends were cut back, 3 bases at V and 3 bases at J, with 9 bases in the middle. The CDR3 loop spans 15 amino acids. CDR3 protein: CASSFAGNYNSPLHF. As DNA, the CDR3 is TGTGCCAGCAGTTTCGCGGGAAACTATAATTCACCCCTCCACTTT.

The chain is built from TRBV19 and TRBJ1-1; no clear D. Germline values: CDR1 LNHDA, CDR2 SQIVND (reference sequence). V lost 0 bases and J lost 1, with 15 bases in between. The CDR3 has 17 residues. The CDR3 region has the DNA TGTGCCAGTAGTATAGATCTTGAGGTCATAACGAACACTGAAGCTTTCTTT. As protein: CASSIDLEVITNTEAFF.

Of note for this clone: The same CDR3 can be traced to other DNA sequences in this sample. The rearrangement links TRBV9 to TRBJ2-5, with D maybe TRBD2 (7 bases). Germline CDR1 reads SGDLS; CDR2 reads YYNGEE. The CDR3 extends over 13 amino acids. V lost 3 bases to trimming and J lost 5 bases, with 11 bases between them. In nucleotides, the CDR3 is TGTGCCAGCAGCGCACAGGGAGGGGAGACCCAGTACTTC. Translated: CASSAQGGETQYF.

This chain uses TRBV6-5 with TRBJ2-3, with 9 bases lining up with TRBD1. Per germline, CDR1 MNHEY and CDR2 SVGAGI. The CDR3 runs to 14 residues. After removal of 9 bases from V and 3 bases from J, the junction contained 7 bases not matched to a gene. In DNA, the CDR3 is TGTGCCAGAAACGGACAGGGGCGAACAGATACGCAGTATTTT. Translated, it gives CARNGQGRTDTQYF.

V and J are TRBV5-1 and TRBJ2-5; TRBD2 matches 12 bases. CDR1 and CDR2 from the germline V gene are SGHRS and YFSETQ. V dropped 2 bases and J dropped 5; count of bases not matched to a gene: 7. This CDR3 spans 16 amino acids. The CDR3 nucleotides read TGCGCCAGCAGCTTCCGACTAGCGGGAGTTGGGGAGACCCAGTACTTC. Translation gives CASSFRLAGVGETQYF.

This clone was seen just once. The chain couples TRBV18 to TRBJ1-5; D remains unclear. There are 14 residues in the CDR3. The germline V gene has CDR1 KGHSH and CDR2 LQKENI. Trimming removed 4 bases from V and 1 base from J, with 8 bases in between. This CDR3 reads CASSQQESNQPQHF. For the CDR3, the DNA is TGTGCCAGCTCACAGCAAGAGAGCAATCAGCCCCAGCATTTT.

This chain connects TRBV18 to TRBJ1-5; TRBD1 matches at 8 bases. V dropped 4 bases and J dropped 1; count of bases not matched to a gene: 6. The germline V gene encodes CDR1 KGHSH and CDR2 LQKENI. There are 16 residues in the CDR3. CDR3 in DNA: TGTGCCAGCTCACGGCAGGGGGCGGGGAGCAATCAGCCCCAGCATTTT. Its protein product is CASSRQGAGSNQPQHF. The complete variable domain, with remaining parts taken from reference TRBV18 and TRBJ1-5, reads NAGVMQNPRHLVRRRGQEARLRCSPMKGHSHVYWYRQLPEEGLKFMVYLQKENIIDESGMPKERFSAEFPKEGPSILRIQQVVRGDSAAYFCASSRQGAGSNQPQHFGDGTRLSIL.